One T cell receptor beta chain is described in this entry. Its cognate antigen is unknown. From the 5' RACE reads, TCRdb called clonotypes with MiXCR, one entry per CDR3 protein. The sample shows about 470,000 distinct CDR3 sequences, around 24% of them seen only once. This sample is drawn from a study of identical twins. General study findings and limits: Insertions were fewer in abundant cord blood beta clonotypes, whereas memory repertoires showed none of this pattern.

Trimming took 3 bases from V and 2 from J, leaving 8 bases between them. The CDR3 is made up of 13 amino acids. This same sample was also part of a study on T cells expressing NK-cell markers.

The chain is built from TRBV12-3 or TRBV12-4 and TRBJ2-7; TRBD2 is a possible D gene (6 bases). Sequencing was done on a sample of CD4+ T cells sorted from blood. The receptor comes from a woman aged 18-35 years in good health. CDR3 bases: TGTGCCAGCAGTTTCGGGACTGCCTACGAGCAGTACTTC. This codes for CASSFGTAYEQYF.